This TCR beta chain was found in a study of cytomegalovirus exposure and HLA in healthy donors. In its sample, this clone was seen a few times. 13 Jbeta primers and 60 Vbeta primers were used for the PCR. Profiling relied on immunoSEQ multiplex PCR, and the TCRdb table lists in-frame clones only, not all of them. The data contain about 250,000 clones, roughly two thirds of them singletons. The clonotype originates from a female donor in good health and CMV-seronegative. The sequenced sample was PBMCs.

The CDR3, as DNA: TGTGCCAGCACCCCGGGGGGAATCGAGCAGTACTTC. Protein: CASTPGGIEQYF. The chain employs TRBV7-8 and TRBJ2-7; 7 bases align to TRBD2. J was trimmed by 6 bases and V by 7 bases; bases with no gene match: 6. Germline V CDR1 and CDR2: SGHVS, FQNEAQ. The CDR3 has 12 residues.